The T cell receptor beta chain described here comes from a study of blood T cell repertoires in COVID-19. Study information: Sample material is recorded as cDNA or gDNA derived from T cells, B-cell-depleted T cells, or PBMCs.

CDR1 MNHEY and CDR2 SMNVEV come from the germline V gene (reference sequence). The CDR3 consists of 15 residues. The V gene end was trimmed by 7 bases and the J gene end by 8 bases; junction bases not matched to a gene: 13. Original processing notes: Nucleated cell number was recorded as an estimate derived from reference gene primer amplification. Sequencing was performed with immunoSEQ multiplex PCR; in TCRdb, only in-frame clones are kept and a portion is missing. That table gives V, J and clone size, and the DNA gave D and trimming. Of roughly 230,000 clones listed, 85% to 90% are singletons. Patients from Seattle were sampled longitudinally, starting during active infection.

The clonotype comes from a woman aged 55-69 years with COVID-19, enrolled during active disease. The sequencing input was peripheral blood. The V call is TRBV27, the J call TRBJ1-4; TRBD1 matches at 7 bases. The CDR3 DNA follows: TGTGCCAGCACCCCCCTGGCAGGGGGAATAGAAAAACTGTTTTTT. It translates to CASTPLAGGIEKLFF.